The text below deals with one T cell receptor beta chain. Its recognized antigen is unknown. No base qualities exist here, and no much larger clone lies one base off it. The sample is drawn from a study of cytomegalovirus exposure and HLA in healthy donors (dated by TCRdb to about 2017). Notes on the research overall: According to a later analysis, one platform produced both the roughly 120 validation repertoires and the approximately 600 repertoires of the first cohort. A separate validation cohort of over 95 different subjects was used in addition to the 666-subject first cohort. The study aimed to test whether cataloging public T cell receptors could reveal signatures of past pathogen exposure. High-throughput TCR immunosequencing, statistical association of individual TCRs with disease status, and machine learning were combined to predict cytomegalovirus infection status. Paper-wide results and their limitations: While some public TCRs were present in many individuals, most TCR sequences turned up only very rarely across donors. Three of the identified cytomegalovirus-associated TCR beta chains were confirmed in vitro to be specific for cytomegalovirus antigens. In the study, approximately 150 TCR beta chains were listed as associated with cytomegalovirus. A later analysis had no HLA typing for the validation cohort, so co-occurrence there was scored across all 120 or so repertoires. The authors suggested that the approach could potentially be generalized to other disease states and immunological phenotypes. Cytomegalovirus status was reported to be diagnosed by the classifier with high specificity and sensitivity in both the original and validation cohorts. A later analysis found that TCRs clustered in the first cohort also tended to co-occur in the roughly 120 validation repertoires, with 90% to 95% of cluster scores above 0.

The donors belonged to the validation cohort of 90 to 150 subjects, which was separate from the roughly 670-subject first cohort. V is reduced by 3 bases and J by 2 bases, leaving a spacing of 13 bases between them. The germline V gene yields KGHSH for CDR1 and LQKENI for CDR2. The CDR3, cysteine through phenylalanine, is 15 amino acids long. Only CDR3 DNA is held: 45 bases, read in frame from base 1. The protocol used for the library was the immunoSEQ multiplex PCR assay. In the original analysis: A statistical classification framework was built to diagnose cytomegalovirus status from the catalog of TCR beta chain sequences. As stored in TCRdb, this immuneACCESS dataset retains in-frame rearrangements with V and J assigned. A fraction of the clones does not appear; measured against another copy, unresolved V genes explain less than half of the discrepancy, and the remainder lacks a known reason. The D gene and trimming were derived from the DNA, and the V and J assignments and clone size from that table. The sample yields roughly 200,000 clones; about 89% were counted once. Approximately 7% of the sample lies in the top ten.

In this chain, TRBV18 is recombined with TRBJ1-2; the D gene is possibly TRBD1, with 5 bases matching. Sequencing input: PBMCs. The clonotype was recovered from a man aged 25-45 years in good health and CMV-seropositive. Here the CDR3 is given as CASSPVDSTNYGYTF. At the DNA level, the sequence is TGTGCCAGCTCACCCGTCGACAGTACCAACTATGGCTACACCTTC. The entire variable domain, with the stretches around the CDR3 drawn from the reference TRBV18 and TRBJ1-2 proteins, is NAGVMQNPRHLVRRRGQEARLRCSPMKGHSHVYWYRQLPEEGLKFMVYLQKENIIDESGMPKERFSAEFPKEGPSILRIQQVVRGDSAAYFCASSPVDSTNYGYTFGSGTRLTVV.